Below are 3 T cell receptor beta chains sequenced from a single sample in a study of T cell repertoires in cytomegalovirus infection. Using its own MiXCR run on the reads, TCRdb lists one record per CDR3 protein. The sample lists about 920,000 distinct CDR3 sequences, 31% seen once, with 10% to 15% in the top ten. Their antigens are not known. The sequencing here drew on cultured CD8+ T cells from PBMCs, taken from culture after CMV antigen stimulation. The receptors were gathered from a human donor in good health (CMV status not recorded). Some clones in this sample may be carry-over from other donors' samples.

J is TRBJ2-3 and V is TRBV6-6; TRBD1 aligns across 8 bases. The junction had 12 bases not matched to a gene; V was cut back by 1 base and J by 3 bases. Germline CDR1 and CDR2: MNHNY and SVGAGI (reference sequence). This CDR3 comprises 18 residues. The CDR3 reads CASSYYRGRGRDTDTQYF. In nucleotides, the CDR3 is TGTGCCAGCAGTTACTACCGGGGCAGGGGGCGAGATACAGATACGCAGTATTTT.

This clonotype was seen a few times. V gene TRBV4-1 combines with J gene TRBJ2-3; TRBD1 might be the D (5 bases). This CDR3 is 15 amino acids long. The ends were cut back, 0 bases at V and 4 bases at J, with 11 bases in the middle. Per germline, CDR1 MGHRA and CDR2 YSYEKL. The CDR3 DNA sequence: TGCGCCAGCAGCCAAGATACAGGAGAGGCAGATACGCAGTATTTT. Translation gives CASSQDTGEADTQYF.

This clonotype has at least ten counts. The genes are TRBV7-8 and TRBJ1-4; no definite D call. The germline V and J ends were trimmed by 3 bases and 7 bases, with 12 bases remaining between them. CDR3 length: 14 amino acids. CDR1 SGHVS and CDR2 FQNEAQ come from the germline V gene. The CDR3 loop is CASSFHRNSEKLFF. For the CDR3, the DNA is TGTGCCAGCAGCTTTCACCGAAATAGTGAAAAACTGTTTTTT. The whole variable domain, filled in from reference TRBV7-8 and TRBJ1-4, reads GAGVSQSPRYKVAKRGQDVALRCDPISGHVSLFWYQQALGQGPEFLTYFQNEAQLDKSGLPSDRFFAERPEGSVSTLKIQRTQQEDSAVYLCASSFHRNSEKLFFGSGTQLSVL.